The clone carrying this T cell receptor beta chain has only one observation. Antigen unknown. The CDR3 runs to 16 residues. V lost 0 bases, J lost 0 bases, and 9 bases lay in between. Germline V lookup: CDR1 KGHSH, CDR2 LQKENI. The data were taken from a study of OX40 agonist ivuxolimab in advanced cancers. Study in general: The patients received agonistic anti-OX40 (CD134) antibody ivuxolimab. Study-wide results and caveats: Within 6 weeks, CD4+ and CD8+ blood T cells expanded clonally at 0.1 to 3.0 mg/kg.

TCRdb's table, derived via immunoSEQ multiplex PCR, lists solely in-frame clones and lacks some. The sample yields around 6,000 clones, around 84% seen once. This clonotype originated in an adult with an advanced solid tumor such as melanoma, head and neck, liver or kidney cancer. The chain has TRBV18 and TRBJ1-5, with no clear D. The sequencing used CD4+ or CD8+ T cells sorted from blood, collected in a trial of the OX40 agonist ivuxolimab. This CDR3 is CASSPPDTNSNQPQHF. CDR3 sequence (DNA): TGTGCCAGCTCACCACCAGACACTAATAGCAATCAGCCCCAGCATTTT.